Presented here are 23 T cell receptor beta chains from one specimen sequenced in a study of shared clonotypes between healthy human individuals. The assay was immunoSEQ multiplex PCR, and TCRdb's table has in-frame clones only and misses some. The table lists more than 2,000,000 clones, approximately 95% of them singletons. Sequenced input: naive CD4+ T cells from PBMCs. Stated subset: CD45RA+ positively selected. The receptors come from a man younger than 30 in good health. Some clones in this sample may be carry-over from other donors' samples.

The chain links TRBV6-6 to TRBJ2-6; 7 bases are shared with TRBD1. This CDR3 is 15 amino acids long. V shed 6 bases and J 3 bases; nucleotides not matched to a gene: 5. Germline assignment: CDR1 MNHNY and CDR2 SVGAGI (reference sequence). As DNA, the CDR3 is TGTGCCAGCAGCCCACAGGGGAGTGGGGCCAACGTCCTGACTTTC. Translation gives CASSPQGSGANVLTF.

This chain connects TRBV5-1 to TRBJ2-3; TRBD2 aligns across 7 bases. V lost 4 bases and J lost 2; bases outside the gene matches: 4. The CDR3 consists of 14 residues. In germline, CDR1 is SGHRS, CDR2 YFSETQ. This CDR3 reads CASSRAGVTDTQYF. The CDR3 DNA sequence: TGCGCCAGCAGCCGGGCGGGAGTCACAGATACGCAGTATTTT.

The chain has TRBV29-1 and TRBJ2-3, with 7 bases lining up with TRBD1. Trimming took 2 bases from V and 0 from J; bases not matched to a gene: 11. The CDR3 consists of 17 residues. In germline, CDR1 is SQVTM, CDR2 ANQGSEA. The CDR3 DNA is TGCAGCGTTGAACTTCCTCGAGGGGACAGTAGCACAGATACGCAGTATTTT. Amino acids: CSVELPRGDSSTDTQYF.

V and J are TRBV30 and TRBJ2-5; D unresolved. The CDR3 is 12 amino acids. Per germline, CDR1 GTSNPN and CDR2 SVGIG (reference sequence). Trimming shortened V by 1 base and J by 1 base, and 4 bases separated the two germline ends. For the CDR3, the DNA is TGTGCCTGGAGTGAGTCCCAAGAGACCCAGTACTTC. It yields the protein CAWSESQETQYF.

In regard to this clone: The sample contains more than one DNA sequence encoding this CDR3. The V and J genes are TRBV11-3 and TRBJ1-3, with D unresolved. There are 13 residues in the CDR3. Germline assignment: CDR1 SGHNT and CDR2 YENEEA. V was trimmed by 0 bases and J by 4 bases, leaving 4 bases between them. CDR3 nucleotide sequence: TGTGCCAGCAGCTTAGAGTCGGGAAACACCATATATTTT. As protein: CASSLESGNTIYF.

Only a few counts were recorded for this clone. The same CDR3 can be traced to other DNA sequences in this sample. The chain links TRBV7-9 to TRBJ1-1; unclear D gene. This CDR3 contains 13 residues. Germline V gene data show CDR1 as SEHNR and CDR2 as FQNEAQ (reference sequence). Deletions cut 0 bases from V and 3 bases from J, with 5 bases between. CDR3 region: CASSLAADTEAFF. For the CDR3, the DNA is TGTGCCAGCAGCTTAGCCGCAGACACTGAAGCTTTCTTT.

This chain joins TRBV28 and TRBJ1-1; D uncertain. Germline loops: CDR1 MDHEN, CDR2 SYDVKM. Deletions cut 8 bases from V and 0 bases from J, with 10 bases between. The CDR3 has 13 amino acids. The CDR3 spells CASLRRMNTEAFF. The CDR3 DNA reads TGTGCCAGCCTTCGACGCATGAACACTGAAGCTTTCTTT.

Only one count was recorded for this clone. The rearrangement joins TRBV25-1 to TRBJ1-2, with TRBD1 matching over 9 bases. This CDR3 comprises 14 residues. Germline assignment: CDR1 MGHDK and CDR2 SYGVNS. J was trimmed by 8 bases and V by 6 bases; bases with no gene match: 10. The CDR3 is CASSDPGQGGGYTF. Here the CDR3 DNA reads TGTGCCAGCAGCGATCCGGGACAGGGTGGCGGCTACACCTTC.

In regard to this clone: The sample contains more than one DNA sequence encoding this CDR3. The chain joins TRBV30 to TRBJ2-2, with D possibly TRBD1 on 5 matching bases. The CDR3 runs to 14 residues. Germline-derived CDR1 and CDR2 are GTSNPN and SVGIG (reference sequence). V dropped 2 bases and J dropped 1 base, with 8 bases sitting between them. The CDR3 nucleotides are TGTGCCTGGAGTAGGGGTGTGAACACCGGGGAGCTGTTTTTT. Amino acid sequence: CAWSRGVNTGELFF.

This clone was seen a handful of times. Other DNA sequences within the sample encode an identical CDR3. DNA for the CDR3: TGTGCCAGTAGTATAGCGTCAGGGTCCTACAATGAGCAGTTCTTC. It yields the protein CASSIASGSYNEQFF. The chain combines TRBV19 with TRBJ2-1; weak D call: TRBD1 (5 bases). Trimming took off 1 base at V and 1 base at J, with 8 bases between the two ends. The CDR3 is 15 residues long. Germline lookup yields CDR1 LNHDA and CDR2 SQIVND (reference sequence).

The chain employs TRBV10-3 and TRBJ2-1, with 16 bases that match TRBD2. The CDR3 runs to 16 residues. J lost 7 bases, V lost 6 bases, and 6 bases had no gene match. Germline V gives CDR1 ENHRY, CDR2 SYGVKD. The CDR3 is CAISSGTSGRANEQFF. The DNA of the CDR3 is TGTGCCATCAGCTCCGGGACTAGCGGGAGGGCGAATGAGCAGTTCTTC.

The chain uses TRBV27 and TRBJ2-5; TRBD2 matches 15 bases. V shed 3 bases and J 7 bases; nucleotides not matched to a gene: 6. The germline V gene encodes CDR1 MNHEY and CDR2 SMNVEV (reference sequence). The CDR3 sequence is 16 residues long. CDR3: CASSFSGTSGRRTQYF. The CDR3 DNA sequence: TGTGCCAGCAGTTTCAGCGGGACTAGCGGGAGGAGGACCCAGTACTTC.

The chain combines TRBV7-9 with TRBJ2-3; 13 nucleotides match TRBD2. Germline V gene data show CDR1 as SEHNR and CDR2 as FQNEAQ (reference sequence). The CDR3 sequence is 15 residues long. After removal of 4 bases from V and 6 bases from J, the junction contained 4 bases not matched to a gene. The CDR3 protein is CASSSTSGRADTQYF. The CDR3 coding sequence is TGTGCCAGCAGCTCTACTAGCGGGAGGGCCGATACGCAGTATTTT.

This sequence joins TRBV28 and TRBJ1-5; D is ambiguous. Germline CDR1 reads MDHEN; CDR2 reads SYDVKM. The V end was cut by 8 bases, the J end by 4 bases, with 18 bases between. The CDR3 loop spans 15 amino acids. The CDR3 bases are TGTGCCAGCGGGCCCTCGGGAGAGAAAAATCAGCCCCAGCATTTT. Encoded protein: CASGPSGEKNQPQHF.

The V call is TRBV28, the J call TRBJ2-1, with 9 bases identical to TRBD1. V was clipped by 7 bases and J by 7 bases; unmatched bases: 5. Germline V gene lookup returns CDR1 MDHEN and CDR2 SYDVKM. This CDR3 is built from 13 residues. CDR3 DNA: TGTGCCAGCAACGGACAGGGGCGGAATGAGCAGTTCTTC. Protein: CASNGQGRNEQFF.

V and J are TRBV5-4 and TRBJ2-3, with D uncertain. This CDR3 has 13 residues. V was pared by 0 bases and J by 2 bases, with 4 bases between. CDR1 and CDR2 from the germline V gene are SGHNT and YYREEE (reference sequence). CDR3 bases: TGTGCCAGCAGCTTGGATTACACAGATACGCAGTATTTT. This codes for CASSLDYTDTQYF.

J is TRBJ2-5 and V is TRBV5-1; 7 nucleotides align to TRBD1. The germline V gene encodes CDR1 SGHRS and CDR2 YFSETQ. The V and J ends lost 4 bases and 1 base, in that order; junction bases with no gene match: 4. The CDR3 extends over 14 amino acids. In nucleotides, the CDR3 is TGCGCCAGCAGCGGGGGACAGCTCCAAGAGACCCAGTACTTC. Amino acids: CASSGGQLQETQYF.

This chain links TRBV28 with TRBJ2-1; D gene ambiguous. The CDR3 has 14 residues. Germline lookup yields CDR1 MDHEN and CDR2 SYDVKM. Trimming left V 3 bases short and J 1 base short, with 7 bases between. Here the CDR3 DNA reads TGTGCCAGCAGTTTCTGGGCTTCCTACAATGAGCAGTTCTTC. This sequence encodes CASSFWASYNEQFF.

This chain joins TRBV5-1 and TRBJ2-1, with 7 bases lining up with TRBD1. J lost 3 bases, V lost 0 bases, and 6 bases had no gene match. CDR1 is SGHRS, CDR2 YFSETQ, per germline. The CDR3 is 16 residues long. The chain's CDR3 is CASSLVETGFYNEQFF. DNA of the CDR3: TGCGCCAGCAGCTTGGTGGAGACAGGGTTCTACAATGAGCAGTTCTTC.

The chain joins TRBV7-9 to TRBJ2-7, with D unclear. Deletions cut 4 bases from V and 5 bases from J, with 6 bases between. The CDR3 loop spans 11 amino acids. Germline V gene lookup returns CDR1 SEHNR and CDR2 FQNEAQ (reference sequence). The CDR3 coding sequence is TGTGCCAGCAGCTATAAGGACGAGCAGTACTTC. Amino acids: CASSYKDEQYF.

The chain has TRBV23-1 and TRBJ2-7; D gene unclear. TRBV23-1 is an ORF; its function is uncertain. V lost 8 bases, J lost 1 base, and 15 bases lay in between. The CDR3 loop spans 14 amino acids. Here the CDR3 reads CASLPRCPSYEQYF. The DNA for the CDR3 is TGCGCCAGCCTCCCACGTTGCCCTTCCTACGAGCAGTACTTC.

Written as DNA, the CDR3 is TGTGCCAGCAGCGCCGGGAGCCCAGGGGGAGTTGTTGGGGCCAACGTCCTGACTTTC. This gives the protein CASSAGSPGGVVGANVLTF. The rearrangement joins TRBV5-4 to TRBJ2-6; possible D gene TRBD1, 7 bases. Trimming removed 4 bases from V and 3 bases from J, with 23 bases in between. CDR1 SGHNT and CDR2 YYREEE come from the germline V gene (reference sequence). The CDR3 is 19 residues long.

This clone was observed a handful of times. The chain employs TRBV4-1 and TRBJ1-2; 8 bases align to TRBD1. CDR3 length equals 15 residues. CDR1 MGHRA and CDR2 YSYEKL come from the germline V gene. V trimming: 7 bases; J trimming: 0 bases; junction bases outside the gene matches: 7. The CDR3 nucleotides are TGCGCCAGCACCAAGGACAGGGCCGCTAACTATGGCTACACCTTC. It specifies CASTKDRAANYGYTF.